This T cell receptor (beta chain) was found in a study of T cell repertoires in cytomegalovirus infection. About the study: The authors relied on CMV epitopes, both recently identified HLA-C-restricted and well-studied HLA-B-restricted. Based on public TCR beta signatures, there were indications of CMV infection and of a matching HLA type.

As to this clonotype: The antigen remains unidentified.

The CDR3 contains 15 residues. Germline V CDR1 and CDR2: SGDLS, YYNGEE. V was clipped by 4 bases and J by 6 bases; unmatched bases: 9. TCRdb reprocessed the reads with MiXCR, giving one entry per CDR3 protein. This sample has some 500,000 distinct CDR3 sequences, with 33% found just once. Study-wide findings and caveats: CMV carriers with the relevant HLA were identified by cumulative public TCR beta family frequency. HLA-C-restricted, CMV-specific TCR beta clonotypes were dominant ex vivo.

The V call is TRBV9, the J call TRBJ2-3; 9 nucleotides agree with TRBD2. Sequenced material: cultured PBMCs, taken from culture after CMV antigen stimulation. This clonotype originated in a human donor in good health (CMV status not recorded). Some clones in this sample may be carry-over from other donors' samples. The CDR3 nucleotides are TGTGCCAGCAGCAATAGCGGGAGCATCTGGGATACGCAGTATTTT. It translates to CASSNSGSIWDTQYF. Based on the CDR3 plus reference TRBV9 and TRBJ2-3, the full variable domain is DSGVTQTPKHLITATGQRVTLRCSPRSGDLSVYWYQQSLDQGLQFLIQYYNGEERAKGNILERFSAQQFPDLHSELNLSSLELGDSALYFCASSNSGSIWDTQYFGPGTRLTVL.